The next 10 T cell receptor beta chains were all read from a single sample in a study of early T cells in non-severe SARS-CoV-2 infection (dated by TCRdb to the early 2020s). Preparation of the library involved 5' RACE. Instrument on record: NextSeq 500. TCRdb reprocessing: public reads trimmed at Q25 with fastp, clones called with MiXCR, in-frame beta chains kept. Each CDR3 protein appears once, grouped with its most common genes and DNA. Within this sample are around 60,000 distinct CDR3 sequences, with approximately 9.3% of them counted one time only. Together, the top ten hold 8.6% of the sample. The specimen sequenced was whole blood. The receptors were gathered from an adult who was a healthcare worker with PCR-confirmed SARS-CoV-2 infection or an uninfected control (not recorded which).

The genes are TRBV20-1 and TRBJ2-5; 8 bases fit TRBD2. With 0 bases clipped from V and 7 bases from J, the junction kept 13 bases outside the gene matches. The CDR3 has 16 amino acids. Looked up from germline, CDR1 is DFQATT and CDR2 is SNEGSKA (reference sequence). The CDR3 sequence is CSARDPGGLDFGTQYF. The CDR3 DNA reads as TGCAGTGCTAGAGATCCGGGAGGGCTGGACTTTGGGACCCAGTACTTC.

This clonotype was counted many times. V and J are TRBV4-1 and TRBJ2-3; D not resolved. The CDR3 totals 16 residues. Germline values: CDR1 MGHRA, CDR2 YSYEKL. The V end was cut by 5 bases, the J end by 2 bases, with 17 bases between. CDR3: CASSGIGYLYTDTQYF. The DNA for the CDR3 is TGCGCCAGCAGCGGTATCGGGTACCTCTACACAGATACGCAGTATTTT.

This clonotype was detected many times. This chain links TRBV6-5 with TRBJ2-2, with unresolved D. Germline CDR1 is MNHEY and CDR2 is SVGAGI. Trimming removed 8 bases at V and 2 bases at J, with 9 bases between. This CDR3 is 13 amino acids long. CDR3 DNA: TGTGCCAGCCGAAAGTTTAACACCGGGGAGCTGTTTTTT. This encodes CASRKFNTGELFF.

The chain carries TRBV7-3 and TRBJ2-3; TRBD2 aligns across 10 bases. Unmatched junction bases numbered 3, after V lost 2 bases and J lost 4 bases. Germline V gene data show CDR1 as SGHTA and CDR2 as FQGTGA. The length of the CDR3 is 15 residues. CDR3 protein: CASSLQREGSDTQYF. CDR3 DNA sequence: TGTGCCAGCAGCTTACAGCGGGAGGGTTCAGATACGCAGTATTTT.

This chain connects TRBV7-3 to TRBJ2-5; 8 nucleotides match TRBD1. After removal of 5 bases from V and 2 bases from J, the junction contained 1 base not matched to a gene. Germline CDR1 is SGHTA and CDR2 is FQGTGA. CDR3 length: 13 residues. The CDR3 nucleotides read TGTGCCAGCAGCCGGACAGGGCAAGAGACCCAGTACTTC. Its translation is CASSRTGQETQYF.

The DNA of the CDR3 is TGTGCCAGCAGTTATAGGAGTCTTGAGCAGTTCTTC. Translated, it gives CASSYRSLEQFF. This chain uses TRBV6-2 or TRBV6-3 with TRBJ2-1; D gene uncertain. CDR3 length: 12 amino acids. CDR1 and CDR2 from the germline V gene are MNHEY and SVGEGT. V was cut by 3 bases and J by 9 bases, with 9 bases left in between.

This clonotype was counted ten times or more. The chain uses TRBV29-1 and TRBJ2-3, with 7 positions matching TRBD2. The germline V gene encodes CDR1 SQVTM and CDR2 ANQGSEA. The CDR3 runs 13 residues. Unmatched junction bases numbered 3, after V lost 3 bases and J lost 3 bases. This chain's CDR3 is CSVERGGTDTQYF. Written as DNA, the CDR3 is TGCAGCGTTGAGAGGGGAGGGACAGATACGCAGTATTTT.

The rearrangement links TRBV7-2 to TRBJ2-5; TRBD2 matches 8 bases. V trimming: 2 bases; J trimming: 5 bases; junction bases outside the gene matches: 7. CDR3 length: 15 residues. Germline CDR1 reads SGHTA; CDR2 reads FQGNSA. This CDR3 reads CASSLLTGGRETQYF. CDR3 DNA: TGTGCCAGCAGCTTACTAACGGGAGGGCGGGAGACCCAGTACTTC.

The CDR3 DNA sequence: TGTGCCACCAGTGGAGCGAACACCGGGGAGCTGTTTTTT. Amino acids: CATSGANTGELFF. This chain links TRBV24-1 with TRBJ2-2; D uncertain. The V gene lost 5 bases and the J gene lost 0 bases, with 3 bases spanning the gap. CDR3 size: 13 residues. Germline V lookup: CDR1 KGHDR, CDR2 SFDVKD.

Turning to this clonotype: With a much larger clone just one base away, this may be a read error. V is TRBV3-1 and J is TRBJ2-2; D is uncertain. This CDR3 is built from 13 residues. CDR1 LGHDT and CDR2 YNNKEL come from the germline V gene (reference sequence). In nucleotides, the CDR3 is TGTGCCGGCAGCCAATTTTTAACCGGGGAGCTGTTTTTT. This codes for CAGSQFLTGELFF.